This T cell receptor beta chain was recorded in a study of siplizumab effects on memory and regulatory T cells. The study, taken as a whole, reports: Naive T cells looked more diverse than memory cells and looked like major alloresponse contributors. Siplizumab caused a significant drop in alloreactive sequences traceable to unstimulated CD4+ memory cells.

On this clone itself: Its target is unknown.

Every sample had roughly 100,000 of its TCR templates assayed. Measured with immunoSEQ multiplex PCR; TCRdb has only the in-frame clones, and not every one. The sample includes approximately 94,000 clones, approximately 93% of them seen just once. The germline CDR1 and CDR2 sequences are MGHRA and YSYEKL. The V end lost 5 bases, the J end lost 3 bases, and 13 bases lay between the germline ends. The CDR3 length is 15 residues. Sample: CD8+ T cells sorted from blood. This chain connects TRBV4-1 to TRBJ2-2; perhaps TRBD1 as D (6 bases). This TCR was sampled from a human donor in good health. CDR3 sequence: CASSWGNRDTGELFF. In DNA, the CDR3 is TGCGCCAGCAGCTGGGGCAACAGGGACACCGGGGAGCTGTTTTTT.